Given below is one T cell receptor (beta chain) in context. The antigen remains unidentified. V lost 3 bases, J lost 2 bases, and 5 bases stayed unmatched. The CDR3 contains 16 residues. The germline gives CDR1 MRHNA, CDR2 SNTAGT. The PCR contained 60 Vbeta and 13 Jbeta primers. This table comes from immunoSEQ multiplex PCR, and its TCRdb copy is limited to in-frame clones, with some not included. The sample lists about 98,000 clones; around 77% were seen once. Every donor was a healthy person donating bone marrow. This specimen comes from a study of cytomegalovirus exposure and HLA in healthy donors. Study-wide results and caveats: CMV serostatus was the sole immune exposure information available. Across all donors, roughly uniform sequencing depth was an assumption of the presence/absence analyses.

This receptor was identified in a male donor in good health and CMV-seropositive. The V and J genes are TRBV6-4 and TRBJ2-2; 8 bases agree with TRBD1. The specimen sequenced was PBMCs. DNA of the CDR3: TGTGCCAGCAGTGAAGAAGGACAGGGAAACACCGGGGAGCTGTTTTTT. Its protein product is CASSEEGQGNTGELFF.